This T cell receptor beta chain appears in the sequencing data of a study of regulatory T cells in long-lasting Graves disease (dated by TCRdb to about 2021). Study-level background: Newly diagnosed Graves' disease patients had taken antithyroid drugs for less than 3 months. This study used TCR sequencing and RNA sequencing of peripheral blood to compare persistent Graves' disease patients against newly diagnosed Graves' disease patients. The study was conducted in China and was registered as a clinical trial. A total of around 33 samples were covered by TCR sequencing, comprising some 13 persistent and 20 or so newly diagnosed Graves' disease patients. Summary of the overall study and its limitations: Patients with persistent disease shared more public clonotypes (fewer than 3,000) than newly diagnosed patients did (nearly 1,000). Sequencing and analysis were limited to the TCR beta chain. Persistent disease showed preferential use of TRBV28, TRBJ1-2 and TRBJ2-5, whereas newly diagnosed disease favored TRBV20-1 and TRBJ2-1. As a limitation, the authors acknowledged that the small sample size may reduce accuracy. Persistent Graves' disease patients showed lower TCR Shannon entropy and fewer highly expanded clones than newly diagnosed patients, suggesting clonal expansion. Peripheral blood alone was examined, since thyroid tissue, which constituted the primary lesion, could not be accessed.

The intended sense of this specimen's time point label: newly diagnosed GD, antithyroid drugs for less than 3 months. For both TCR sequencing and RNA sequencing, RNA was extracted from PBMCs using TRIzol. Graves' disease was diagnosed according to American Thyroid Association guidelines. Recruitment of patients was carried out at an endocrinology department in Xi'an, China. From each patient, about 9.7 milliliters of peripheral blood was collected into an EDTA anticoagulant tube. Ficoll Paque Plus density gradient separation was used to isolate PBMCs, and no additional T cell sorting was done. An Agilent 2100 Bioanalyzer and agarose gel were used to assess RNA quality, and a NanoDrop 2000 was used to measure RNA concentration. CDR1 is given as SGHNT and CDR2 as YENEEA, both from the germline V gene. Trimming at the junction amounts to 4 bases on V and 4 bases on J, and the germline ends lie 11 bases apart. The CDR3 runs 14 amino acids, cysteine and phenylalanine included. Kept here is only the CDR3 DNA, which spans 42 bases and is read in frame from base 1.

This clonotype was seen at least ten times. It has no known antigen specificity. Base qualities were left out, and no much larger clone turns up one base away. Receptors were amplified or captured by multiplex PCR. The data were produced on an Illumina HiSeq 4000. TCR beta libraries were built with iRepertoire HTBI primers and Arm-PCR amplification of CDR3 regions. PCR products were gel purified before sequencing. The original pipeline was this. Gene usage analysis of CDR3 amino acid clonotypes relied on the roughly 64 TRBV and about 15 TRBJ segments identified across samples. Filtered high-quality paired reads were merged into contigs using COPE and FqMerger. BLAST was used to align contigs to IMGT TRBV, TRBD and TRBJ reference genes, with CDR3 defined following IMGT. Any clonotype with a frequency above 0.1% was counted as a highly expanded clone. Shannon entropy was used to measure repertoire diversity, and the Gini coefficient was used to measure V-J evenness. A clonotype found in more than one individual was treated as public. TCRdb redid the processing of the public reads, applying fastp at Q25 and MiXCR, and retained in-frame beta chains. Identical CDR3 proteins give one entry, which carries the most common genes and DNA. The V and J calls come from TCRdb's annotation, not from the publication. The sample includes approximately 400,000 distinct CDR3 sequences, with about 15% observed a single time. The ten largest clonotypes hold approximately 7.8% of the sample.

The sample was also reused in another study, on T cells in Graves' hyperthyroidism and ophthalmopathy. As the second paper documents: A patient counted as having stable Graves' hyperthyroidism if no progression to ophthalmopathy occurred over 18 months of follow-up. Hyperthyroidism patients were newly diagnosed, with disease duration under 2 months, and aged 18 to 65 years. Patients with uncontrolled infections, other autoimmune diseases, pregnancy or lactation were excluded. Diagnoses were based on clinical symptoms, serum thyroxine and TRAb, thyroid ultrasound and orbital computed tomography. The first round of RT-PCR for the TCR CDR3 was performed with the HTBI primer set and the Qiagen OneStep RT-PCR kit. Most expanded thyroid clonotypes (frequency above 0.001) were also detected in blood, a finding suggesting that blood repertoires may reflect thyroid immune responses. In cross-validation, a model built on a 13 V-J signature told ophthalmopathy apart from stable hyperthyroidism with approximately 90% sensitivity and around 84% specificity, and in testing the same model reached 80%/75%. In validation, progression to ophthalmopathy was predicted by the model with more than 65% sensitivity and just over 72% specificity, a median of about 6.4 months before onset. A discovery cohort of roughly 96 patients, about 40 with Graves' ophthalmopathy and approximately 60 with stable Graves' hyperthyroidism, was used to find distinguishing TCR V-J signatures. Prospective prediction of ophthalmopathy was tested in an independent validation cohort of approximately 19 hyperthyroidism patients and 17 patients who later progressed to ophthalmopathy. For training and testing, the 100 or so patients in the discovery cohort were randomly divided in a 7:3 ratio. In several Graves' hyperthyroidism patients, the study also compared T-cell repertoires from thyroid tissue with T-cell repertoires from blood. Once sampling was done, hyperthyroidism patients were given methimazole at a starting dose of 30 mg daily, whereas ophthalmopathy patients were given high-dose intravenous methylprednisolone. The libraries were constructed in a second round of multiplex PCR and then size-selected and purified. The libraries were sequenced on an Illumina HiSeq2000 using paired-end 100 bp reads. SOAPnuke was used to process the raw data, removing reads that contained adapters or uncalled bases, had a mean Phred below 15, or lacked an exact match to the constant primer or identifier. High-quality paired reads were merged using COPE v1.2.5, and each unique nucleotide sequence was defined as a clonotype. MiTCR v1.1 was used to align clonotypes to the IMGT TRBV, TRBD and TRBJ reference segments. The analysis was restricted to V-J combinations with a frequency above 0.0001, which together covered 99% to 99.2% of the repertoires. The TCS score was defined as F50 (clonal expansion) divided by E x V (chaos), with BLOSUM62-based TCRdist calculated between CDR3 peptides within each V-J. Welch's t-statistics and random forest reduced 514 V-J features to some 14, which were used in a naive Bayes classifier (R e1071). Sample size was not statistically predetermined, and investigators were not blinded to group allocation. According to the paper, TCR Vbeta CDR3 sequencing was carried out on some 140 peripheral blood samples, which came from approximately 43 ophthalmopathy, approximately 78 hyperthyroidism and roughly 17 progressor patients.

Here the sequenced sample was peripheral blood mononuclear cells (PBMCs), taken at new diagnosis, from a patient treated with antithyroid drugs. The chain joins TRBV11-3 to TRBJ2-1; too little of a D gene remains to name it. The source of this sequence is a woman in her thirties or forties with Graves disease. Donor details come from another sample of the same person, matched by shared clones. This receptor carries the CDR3 CASSSDQSYNEQFF. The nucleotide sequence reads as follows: TGTGCCAGCAGCTCCGACCAGAGTTACAATGAGCAGTTCTTC. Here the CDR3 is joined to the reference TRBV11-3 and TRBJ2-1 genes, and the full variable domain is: EAGVVQSPRYKIIEKKQPVAFWCNPISGHNTLYWYLQNLGQGPELLIRYENEEAVDDSQLPKDRFSAERLKGVDSTLKIQPAELGDSAVYLCASSSDQSYNEQFFGPGTRLTVL.